This T cell receptor beta chain is drawn from a study of T cells in Graves' hyperthyroidism and ophthalmopathy. Turning to the study itself: Before any treatment, at initial diagnosis, peripheral blood was collected.

The CDR3 contains 14 residues. V was clipped by 7 bases and J by 9 bases, with 19 bases between them. The germline CDR1 and CDR2 sequences are MNHEY and SMNVEV (reference sequence). This clonotype was seen more than once but under ten times. TCR beta CDR3 region amplification was performed from RNA transcripts. When the TCR CDR3 underwent first-round RT-PCR, the HTBI primer set was used. TCRdb re-called the multiplex PCR reads with MiXCR, one entry per CDR3 protein. Of about 420,000 distinct CDR3 sequences listed, 15% to 19% are singletons. The receptor's source is a woman aged 18-29 years with Graves' hyperthyroidism. Sequences were obtained from blood. This chain links TRBV27 with TRBJ1-5, with a possible D match to TRBD1 (6 bases). The CDR3 DNA follows: TGTGCCAGCACCGAGGGGGGTGGGTTTGGGCCCCAGCATTTT. It yields the protein CASTEGGGFGPQHF.